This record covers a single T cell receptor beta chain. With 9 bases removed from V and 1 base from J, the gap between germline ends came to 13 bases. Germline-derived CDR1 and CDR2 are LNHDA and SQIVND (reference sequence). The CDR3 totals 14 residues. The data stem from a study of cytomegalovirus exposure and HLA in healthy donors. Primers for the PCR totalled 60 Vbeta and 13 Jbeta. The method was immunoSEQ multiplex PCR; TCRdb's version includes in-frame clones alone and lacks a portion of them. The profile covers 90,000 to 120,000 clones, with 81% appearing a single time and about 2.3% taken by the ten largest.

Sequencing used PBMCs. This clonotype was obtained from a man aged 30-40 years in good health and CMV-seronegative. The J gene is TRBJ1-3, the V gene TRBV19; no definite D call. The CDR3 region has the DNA TGTGCCAGCACGGGAATAGGGTCTGGAAACACCATATATTTT. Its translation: CASTGIGSGNTIYF.